This passage covers 17 T cell receptor beta chains from one sample sequenced in a study of shared clonotypes between healthy human individuals. Only in-frame clones appear in the TCRdb table, and some are missing; sequencing was by immunoSEQ multiplex PCR. The repertoire holds over a million clones, approximately 68% seen once, with about 1.5% in the top ten. The sample consisted of memory CD4+ T cells sorted from blood. This sample's subset: CD45RA-negative fraction. The receptor set was obtained from a man between 18 and 35 years old in good health.

The chain employs TRBV2 and TRBJ2-1, with TRBD2 identical over 13 bases. The CDR3 runs to 14 residues. The ends lost 9 bases at V and 10 bases at J; junction bases unmatched: 9. Per the germline V gene, CDR1 is SNHLY and CDR2 is FYNNEI. The CDR3 DNA reads as TGTGCCAGTTCAGGACTAGCGGGGGCCAGGGAGCAGTTCTTC. Amino acid sequence: CASSGLAGAREQFF. Full variable domain (remainder filled in from reference TRBV2 and TRBJ2-1): EPEVTQTPSHQVTQMGQEVILRCVPISNHLYFYWYRQILGQKVEFLVSFYNNEISEKSEIFDDQFSVERPDGSNFTLKIRSTKLEDSAMYFCASSGLAGAREQFFGPGTRLTVL.

Note on this clone: The sample holds other DNA sequences that translate to the same CDR3. This chain links TRBV10-1 with TRBJ2-3; 16 nucleotides agree with TRBD2. Germline V CDR1 and CDR2: WNHNN, SYGVQD (reference sequence). The CDR3 totals 17 residues. After removal of 0 bases from V and 5 bases from J, the junction contained 2 bases not matched to a gene. The DNA of the CDR3 is TGCGCCAGCAGTGAGTCGGGACTAGCGGGAGGGGGAGATACGCAGTATTTT. Residues: CASSESGLAGGGDTQYF.

This rearrangement joins TRBV30 to TRBJ2-3, with D maybe TRBD2 (5 bases). Trimming took off 1 base at V and 2 bases at J, with 10 bases between the two ends. This CDR3 spans 14 amino acids. The V gene's germline CDR1 is GTSNPN and CDR2 SVGIG (reference sequence). The chain's CDR3 is CAWSGGRLTDTQYF. The CDR3 bases are TGTGCCTGGAGTGGCGGGCGCCTCACAGATACGCAGTATTTT.

The V and J genes are TRBV4-2 and TRBJ1-6; the D gene is possibly TRBD1 (5 bases). CDR3 size: 16 residues. Germline V lookup: CDR1 LGHNA, CDR2 YNFKEQ. The V gene lost 4 bases and the J gene lost 6 bases, with 16 bases spanning the gap. The CDR3 bases are TGTGCCAGCAGCCTATCGGGGGGGATGGGTAATTCACCCCTCCACTTT. Its translation is CASSLSGGMGNSPLHF.

This chain uses TRBV10-3 with TRBJ2-1, with 10 bases lining up with TRBD2. This CDR3 is built from 13 residues. Germline V gene lookup returns CDR1 ENHRY and CDR2 SYGVKD. The V gene end was trimmed by 10 bases and the J gene end by 7 bases; junction bases not matched to a gene: 7. CDR3 sequence (DNA): TGTGCCACATCTAGCGGGAGTGAGAATGAGCAGTTCTTC. Residues: CATSSGSENEQFF.

This CDR3 reads CAWSGTGGITDTQYF. CDR3 nucleotides: TGTGCCTGGAGTGGGACAGGGGGCATCACAGATACGCAGTATTTT. The chain joins TRBV30 to TRBJ2-3; 11 bases map to TRBD1. CDR1 and CDR2 from the germline V gene are GTSNPN and SVGIG (reference sequence). Trimming took 1 base from V and 2 from J; bases not matched to a gene: 2. This CDR3 region has 15 residues.

This chain uses TRBV5-6 with TRBJ2-5; 7 nucleotides agree with TRBD2. J lost 3 bases, V lost 4 bases, and 12 bases had no gene match. This CDR3 spans 16 amino acids. Germline CDR1 is SGHDT and CDR2 is YYEEEE. DNA of the CDR3: TGTGCCAGCAGCGCAAGAATCGGACGGGGGGAAGAGACCCAGTACTTC. Encoded protein: CASSARIGRGEETQYF.

V is TRBV18 and J is TRBJ2-2; the D gene is possibly TRBD1 (5 bases). Germline values: CDR1 KGHSH, CDR2 LQKENI. CDR3 length equals 15 residues. V was shortened by 3 bases and J by 5 bases, with 13 bases between the two germline ends. The CDR3 spells CASSPGQGRTGELFF. CDR3 sequence (DNA): TGTGCCAGCTCACCTGGGCAGGGAAGGACCGGGGAGCTGTTTTTT.

A few counts support this clone. Other nucleotide sequences from this sample produce the same CDR3. This chain uses TRBV20-1 with TRBJ2-1; unclear D gene. Germline V gives CDR1 DFQATT, CDR2 SNEGSKA (reference sequence). CDR3 length equals 10 residues. V lost 6 bases to trimming and J lost 5 bases, with 5 bases between them. CDR3: CSARDNEQFF. As DNA, the CDR3 is TGCAGTGCCCGAGACAATGAGCAGTTCTTC.

This clone appeared many times. The chain joins TRBV2 to TRBJ2-3, with 9 bases lining up with TRBD1. J was trimmed by 5 bases and V by 4 bases; bases with no gene match: 4. CDR3 length: 14 residues. Germline values: CDR1 SNHLY, CDR2 FYNNEI. DNA for the CDR3: TGTGCCAGCAGTGTACAGGGGGCGGAAGATACGCAGTATTTT. This encodes CASSVQGAEDTQYF.

This clone was detected ten times or more. The chain links TRBV4-3 to TRBJ2-3; D could derive from TRBD1 or TRBD2 (5 bases each). This CDR3 has 15 residues. Trimming cost V 0 bases and J 4 bases, with 11 bases left between them. CDR1 is LGHNA, CDR2 YSLEER, per germline. The CDR3 DNA follows: TGCGCCAGCAGCCAAGATTGGGGGTCCCCAGATACGCAGTATTTT. Translated: CASSQDWGSPDTQYF.

V gene TRBV9 combines with J gene TRBJ2-5, with D perhaps TRBD1 (6 bases). The germline CDR1 and CDR2 sequences are SGDLS and YYNGEE. Trimming cost V 3 bases and J 9 bases, with 21 bases left between them. This CDR3 is 15 amino acids long. The CDR3 nucleotides are TGTGCCAGCAGCGCCTCCACGACAGGTTCCAGGGCCCAGTACTTC. It translates to CASSASTTGSRAQYF.

The CDR3, as DNA: TGTGCCAGCAGCGCAGTGACAGGAGGCTACAATCAGCCCCAGCATTTT. This gives the protein CASSAVTGGYNQPQHF. V and J are TRBV7-2 and TRBJ1-5; D perhaps matches TRBD1 (6 bases). This CDR3 has 16 residues. V lost 5 bases, J lost 3 bases, and 17 bases lay in between. CDR1 and CDR2 (germline): SGHTA, FQGNSA.

The chain employs TRBV7-9 and TRBJ2-7; 7 bases map to TRBD1. V was clipped by 6 bases and J by 1 base; unmatched bases: 12. CDR1 is SEHNR and CDR2 is FQNEAQ in the germline V gene (reference sequence). The CDR3 contains 16 residues. CDR3 amino acids: CASRPKGQAVSYEQYF. DNA of the CDR3: TGTGCCAGCAGGCCTAAAGGACAGGCGGTATCCTACGAGCAGTACTTC.

The chain is built from TRBV18 and TRBJ1-2; D is perhaps TRBD1 (6 bases). The CDR3 consists of 16 residues. Germline loops: CDR1 KGHSH, CDR2 LQKENI. V was trimmed by 1 base and J by 2 bases, leaving 14 bases between them. The CDR3 DNA reads TGTGCCAGCTCACCACTCTTACAGGGAACAAACTATGGCTACACCTTC. This gives the protein CASSPLLQGTNYGYTF.

The chain links TRBV5-8 to TRBJ1-2; D is unresolved. The CDR3 has 13 amino acids. The germline gives CDR1 SGHTS, CDR2 YDEGEE. The V gene lost 1 base and the J gene lost 1 base, with 5 bases spanning the gap. The CDR3 DNA sequence: TGTGCCAGCAGCTTGCCCCTTAACTATGGCTACACCTTC. It specifies CASSLPLNYGYTF.

This clone has just one count. V is TRBV7-9 and J is TRBJ2-7; D perhaps matches TRBD2 (5 bases). Germline values: CDR1 SEHNR, CDR2 FQNEAQ (reference sequence). Between the trimmed V and J ends, which lost 6 bases and 1 base, there was a span of 10 bases. This CDR3 contains 13 residues. Here the CDR3 reads CASRIAGSYEQYF. The CDR3 bases are TGTGCCAGCAGGATTGCGGGTTCCTACGAGCAGTACTTC.